The subject of this entry is one TCR beta chain. Its antigen is not identified. This record belongs to a study of cytomegalovirus exposure and HLA in healthy donors. Study-level results: Later analysis identified 16,951 TCR beta sequences associated with HLA alleles, using a false discovery rate threshold of 0.05.

The PCR ran on 60 Vbeta and 13 Jbeta primers. Clones were sequenced by immunoSEQ multiplex PCR, and TCRdb holds only the in-frame ones, with some missing. This sample carries about 90,000 clones, roughly 84% of them seen once, and the ten largest clones take approximately 2.3%. Sequencing used PBMCs. This TCR derives from a young man in good health and CMV-seronegative.

For the CDR3, the DNA is TGTGCCAGCAGGTCTGGCTCTGACAATGAGCAGTTCTTC. Amino acid sequence: CASRSGSDNEQFF. The chain has TRBV7-2 and TRBJ2-1; D gene uncertain. Germline assignment: CDR1 SGHTA and CDR2 FQGNSA. Trimming shortened V by 6 bases and J by 5 bases, and 11 bases separated the two germline ends. This CDR3 has 13 residues.